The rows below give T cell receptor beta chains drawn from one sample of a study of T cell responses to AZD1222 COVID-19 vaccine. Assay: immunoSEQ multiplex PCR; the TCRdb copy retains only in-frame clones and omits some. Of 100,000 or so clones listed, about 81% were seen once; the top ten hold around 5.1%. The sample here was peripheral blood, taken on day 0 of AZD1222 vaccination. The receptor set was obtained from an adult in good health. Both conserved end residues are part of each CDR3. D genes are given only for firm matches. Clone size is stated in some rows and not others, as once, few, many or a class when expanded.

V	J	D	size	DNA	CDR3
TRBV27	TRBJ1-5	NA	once	TGTGCCAGCAGCCCCCGGCGTAGAGATAGCAATCAGCCCCAGCATTTT	CASSPRRRDSNQPQHF
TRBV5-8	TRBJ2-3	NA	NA	TGTGCCAGCAGAGTCCCTTCGATGACAGATACGCAGTATTTT	CASRVPSMTDTQYF
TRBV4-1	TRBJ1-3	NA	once	TGCGCCAGCAGCCAAGATGCGGGGACGGCCGGCTCTGGAAACACCATATATTTT	CASSQDAGTAGSGNTIYF
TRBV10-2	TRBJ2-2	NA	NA	TGCGCCAGCAGTGAGAGGGGCACCGGGGAGCTGTTTTTT	CASSERGTGELFF
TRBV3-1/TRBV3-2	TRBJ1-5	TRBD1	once	TGTGCCAGCAGCCAAGGACAGGGTGGGCATCAGCCCCAGCATTTT	CASSQGQGGHQPQHF
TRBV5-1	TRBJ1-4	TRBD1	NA	TGCGCCAGCAGCGTCGGGACAGCGAATGAAAAACTGTTTTTT	CASSVGTANEKLFF
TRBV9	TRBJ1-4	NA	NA	TGTGCCAGCAGCGAGGGTCACGCCGGGGAAAAACTGTTTTTT	CASSEGHAGEKLFF
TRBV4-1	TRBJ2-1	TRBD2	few	TGCGCCAGCAGCCTAGGATACACCCCGGGACTAGCCCTAAATCTCTCCTACAATGAGCAGTTCTTC	CASSLGYTPGLALNLSYNEQFF
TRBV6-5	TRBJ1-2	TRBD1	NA	TGTGCCAGCAGTACCCCGGGACAGGGCAGGGGGGGCTACACCTTC	CASSTPGQGRGGYTF
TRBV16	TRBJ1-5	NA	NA	TGTGCCAGCAGCCATCCCCGTCAGCCCCAGCATTTT	CASSHPRQPQHF
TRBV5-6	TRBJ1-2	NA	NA	TGTGCCAGCAGCCAACAGCCTTTGGGTGGCTACACCTTC	CASSQQPLGGYTF
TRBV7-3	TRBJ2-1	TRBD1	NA	TGTGCCAGCAGCCTACAGGGGGCGGGTGAGCAGTTCTTC	CASSLQGAGEQFF
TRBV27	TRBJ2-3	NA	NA	TGTGCCAGCAGTTCCACTAGCACAGATACGCAGTATTTT	CASSSTSTDTQYF
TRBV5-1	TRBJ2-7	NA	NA	TGCGCCAGCAGGTTCGTGGGTAACGACGAGCAGTACTTC	CASRFVGNDEQYF
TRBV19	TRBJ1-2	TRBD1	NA	TGTGCCAGTAGTATAGTCGCGCGTGGGCAGGGGGCGCCTGACGGCTACACCTTC	CASSIVARGQGAPDGYTF
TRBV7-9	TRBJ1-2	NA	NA	TGTGCCAGCACCCTCTCGGGGAGATCCTATGGCTACACCTTC	CASTLSGRSYGYTF
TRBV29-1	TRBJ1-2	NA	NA	TGCAGCGTGATCAGGGGCCCCCATGGCTACACCTTC	CSVIRGPHGYTF
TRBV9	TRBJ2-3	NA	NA	TGTGCCAGCAGCGTAGGGTCGTCGCCCGCGCAGGATACGCAGTATTTT	CASSVGSSPAQDTQYF
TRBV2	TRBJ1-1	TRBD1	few	TGTGCCAGCAGTGGAAACCCCCGGGACAGTACCATGAACACTGAAGCTTTCTTT	CASSGNPRDSTMNTEAFF
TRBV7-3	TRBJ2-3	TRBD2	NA	TGTGCCAGCAGCTCTCGCGGGGGGACGAACACAGATACGCAGTATTTT	CASSSRGGTNTDTQYF
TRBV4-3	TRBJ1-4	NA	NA	TGCGCCAGCAGCCAGGACTTGGGTGAAAAACTGTTTTTT	CASSQDLGEKLFF
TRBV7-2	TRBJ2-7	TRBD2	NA	TGTGCCAGCAGTCGATCGGGGGGAGAGCAGTACTTC	CASSRSGGEQYF
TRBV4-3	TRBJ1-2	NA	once	TGCGCCAGCAGCCAAGGGGACAATTACTATGGCTACACCTTC	CASSQGDNYYGYTF
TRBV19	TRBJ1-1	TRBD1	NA	TGTGCCAGTACGGGACAGGGGGTGATAAATAGAGCTTTCTTT	CASTGQGVINRAFF
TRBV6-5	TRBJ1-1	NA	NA	TGTGCCAGCAGTTACGGGACACTCAACACTGAAGCTTTCTTT	CASSYGTLNTEAFF